The source of this TCR beta chain is a study of a mutant IDH1 vaccine in newly diagnosed glioma listed by TCRdb under 2021. Notes on the research overall: Patients were given eight vaccinations, in weeks 1, 3, 5, 7, 11, 15, 19 and 23, which matched visits V03 through V10. Vaccination started 4-6 weeks after radiotherapy alone, or was given together with temozolomide cycles in the groups whose treatment included chemotherapy. The approximately 32 treated patients were approximately 62% male and roughly 38% female, with a mean age of 40.4 years. Before enrollment, most patients had been given radiochemotherapy with temozolomide as standard therapy, while the rest had received either radiotherapy alone or temozolomide alone. Peripheral blood was collected at six visits: V03 (baseline), V05, V07, V10, V12 and V13. For exploratory analyses, longitudinal TCRB deep sequencing was carried out in 25 treated patients wherever samples were available.

The sample's time point label, in plain terms: week 11, during vaccination. Every vaccine dose consisted of 300 ug of a 20-mer mutant IDH1 peptide in Montanide, administered subcutaneously together with topical imiquimod. Newly diagnosed WHO grade 3 or 4 IDH1-mutant astrocytomas showing loss of nuclear ATRX were present in the donors. The samples were drawn from NOA16, a multicentre, single-arm, open-label phase I trial in Germany that tested a mutant IDH1 peptide vaccine in humans for the first time. The DNeasy Blood and Tissue Kit was used to extract genomic DNA from EDTA blood for TCRB sequencing. Libraries came from the immunoSEQ multiplex PCR assay. Rearranged TCR beta chain sequences were amplified using the hsTCRB Kit according to the manufacturer's protocol. TCRB libraries were sequenced on an Illumina MiSeq. The original methods were these. The kit vendor's proprietary platform handled demultiplexing, trimming and gene mapping. The clones in this table, taken by TCRdb from immuneACCESS, are in-frame only. Not every clone is retained; where verified, under half of the shortfall comes from an unresolved V gene, and the cause of the rest is unknown. V, J and clone size were drawn from that table, and D and trimming were deduced from the DNA. The sample records approximately 61,000 clones, 80% of which are singletons. The ten most abundant clones make up 5.9% of the sample.

On the study overall, not on this receptor specifically: The authors stated that sample limitations prevented analyses of patient blood samples from being reproduced. Immune responses induced by the vaccine were seen in roughly 95% of patients across multiple MHC alleles. No apparent relationship was observed between pseudoprogression and alterations in the top peripheral T cell clonotypes detected by TCRB sequencing. Availability determined which PBMC samples were chosen for TCRB deep sequencing.

As regards this clone: The antigen it recognizes is unknown. Within one base of it there is no much larger clone, and no base qualities were kept.

CDR1 is given as SGHDT and CDR2 as YYEEEE, both from the germline V gene. V loses 3 bases of germline sequence and J loses 3 bases, and the interval between the two ends is 9 bases. The CDR3 holds 13 amino acids from the cysteine to the phenylalanine. The DNA shown is the 39-base CDR3, in frame from base 1. The TCR sequence derives from a man in his fifties with glioma. The chain is made from TRBV5-6 and TRBJ2-5, and possibly TRBD2, on 5 matching bases. The sample in question was PBMCs, obtained from a glioma patient whose treatment included an IDH1 peptide vaccine. The DNA sequence is as follows: TGTGCCAGCAGCTGGACTGCTAAAGAGACCCAGTACTTC. Its translation is CASSWTAKETQYF. The reference TRBV5-6 and TRBJ2-5 proteins fill in what lies around the CDR3, so the full variable domain reads DAGVTQSPTHLIKTRGQQVTLRCSPKSGHDTVSWYQQALGQGPQFIFQYYEEEERQRGNFPDRFSGHQFPNYSSELNVNALLLGDSALYLCASSWTAKETQYFGPGTRLLVL.